This TCR beta chain comes out of a study of shared T cell receptors in the human thymus. The ends were cut back, 4 bases at V and 2 bases at J, with 5 bases in the middle. CDR3 size: 12 residues. Germline V gene data show CDR1 as MNHEY and CDR2 as SMNVEV (reference sequence). Sequenced by immunoSEQ multiplex PCR; TCRdb stores in-frame clones only, minus some. The table records about 380,000 clones, over 90% of them present only once. The V and J genes are TRBV27 and TRBJ2-5; D is undetermined. The source is a human donor. Material: thymocytes. The CDR3 region is CASSSGQETQYF. In DNA, the CDR3 is TGTGCCAGCAGTTCCGGACAAGAGACCCAGTACTTC.